The 22 T cell receptor beta chains below come from one sample, sequenced in a study of CD8+ T cells in alopecia areata. Treatment here: oral pan-JAK inhibitor, 5-10 mg twice daily. Following RNA extraction, reverse transcription yielded cDNA that acted as the sequencing template. Libraries were prepared by immunoSEQ multiplex PCR; TCRdb keeps only in-frame clonotypes and omits some of them. The sample gives a few hundred thousand clones, 35% to 45% of which show up once; 0.48% is in the top ten. The source material was CD4+ T cells sorted from blood, sampled at roughly week 30, from a patient treated with tofacitinib. The receptors here all came from a human donor with alopecia areata.

This chain uses TRBV9 with TRBJ2-3; the D gene is possibly TRBD2 (5 bases). V was cut by 2 bases and J by 2 bases, with 9 bases left in between. Germline lookup yields CDR1 SGDLS and CDR2 YYNGEE. The CDR3 sequence is 14 residues long. CDR3 bases: TGTGCCAGCAGCGTGACGGGAAACACAGATACGCAGTATTTT. Translating it yields CASSVTGNTDTQYF.

The table lists this clone with a few counts. The V and J genes are TRBV5-1 and TRBJ2-2; TRBD1 matches at 9 bases. The CDR3 is 13 amino acids. The germline V gene encodes CDR1 SGHRS and CDR2 YFSETQ. Trimming took 4 bases from V and 12 from J; bases not matched to a gene: 7. The CDR3 spells CASSPDRGGKLFF. CDR3 coding DNA: TGCGCCAGCAGCCCGGACAGGGGAGGGAAGCTGTTTTTT.

V is TRBV7-2 and J is TRBJ1-6; 8 bases map to TRBD1. J was trimmed by 8 bases and V by 5 bases; bases with no gene match: 11. The CDR3 is 16 amino acids. CDR1 SGHTA and CDR2 FQGNSA come from the germline V gene. CDR3 amino acids: CASSPRWTGRDSPLHF. CDR3 nucleotides: TGTGCCAGCAGCCCCAGATGGACAGGGAGGGATTCACCCCTCCACTTT.

Only a few counts were recorded for this clone. The gene calls are TRBV4-1 and TRBJ2-3; 7 nucleotides agree with TRBD1. Germline values: CDR1 MGHRA, CDR2 YSYEKL. The V gene end was trimmed by 1 base and the J gene end by 3 bases; junction bases not matched to a gene: 10. The CDR3 is 17 amino acids. This CDR3 is CASSQARAGGGTDTQYF. As DNA, the CDR3 is TGCGCCAGCAGCCAAGCTCGGGCAGGGGGTGGAACAGATACGCAGTATTTT.

The chain combines TRBV6-6 with TRBJ2-5, with D perhaps TRBD1 (6 bases). The V end lost 5 bases, the J end lost 1 base, and 14 bases lay between the germline ends. The CDR3 contains 15 residues. CDR1 is MNHNY and CDR2 is SVGAGI in the germline V gene (reference sequence). In nucleotides, the CDR3 is TGTGCCAGCAGTGACCGGACAGCACTCCAAGAGACCCAGTACTTC. This sequence encodes CASSDRTALQETQYF.

This clone was seen more than once but under ten times. The J gene is TRBJ2-7, the V gene TRBV21-1; the tabulated D call, TRBD2, remains unverified against the DNA. TRBV21-1 is a known pseudogene. The CDR3 has 15 residues. The CDR3 here is CASSLRTSGTYEQYF. CDR3 in DNA: TGTGCCAGCAGCCTCCGGACTAGCGGGACCTACGAGCAGTACTTC.

This clone turned up a few times. The chain joins TRBV19 to TRBJ1-5; the D gene is possibly TRBD1 (6 bases). CDR3 length: 13 amino acids. Trimming removed 5 bases at V and 7 bases at J, with 12 bases between. Germline V lookup: CDR1 LNHDA, CDR2 SQIVND (reference sequence). In DNA, the CDR3 is TGTGCCAGTAGTCCCGGACAGAGGCAGCCCCAGCATTTT. As protein: CASSPGQRQPQHF.

The chain recombines TRBV2 with TRBJ2-7, with 8 bases that match TRBD2. Per the germline V gene, CDR1 is SNHLY and CDR2 is FYNNEI. The CDR3 sequence is 15 residues long. The V segment lost 3 bases and the J segment 5 bases; nucleotides outside the gene matches: 9. As DNA, the CDR3 is TGTGCCAGCAGTGATAATGGACTAGCTCTCGACGAGCAGTACTTC. It is translated as CASSDNGLALDEQYF.

This clone appeared once. Written as DNA, the CDR3 is TGTGCCAGCAGCTTGGGCGTATTAGAAGAGACCCAGTACTTC. The encoded protein is CASSLGVLEETQYF. This chain links TRBV5-4 with TRBJ2-5; D unresolved. The CDR3 extends over 14 amino acids. Germline loops: CDR1 SGHNT, CDR2 YYREEE (reference sequence). V lost 0 bases and J 3 bases, leaving 9 bases between the germline ends.

For the CDR3, the DNA is TGTGCCAGCAGCAAAGCCGGGACAGGGCGTAATCAGCCCCAGCATTTT. It encodes CASSKAGTGRNQPQHF. The gene calls are TRBV7-9 and TRBJ1-5; the match to TRBD1 covers 9 bases. This CDR3 has 16 amino acids. CDR1 and CDR2 (germline): SEHNR, FQNEAQ (reference sequence). With 5 bases clipped from V and 4 bases from J, the junction kept 9 bases outside the gene matches.

This chain uses TRBV5-8 with TRBJ2-7, with 9 nucleotides matching TRBD1. Trimming cost V 3 bases and J 5 bases; bases outside gene matches: 6. This CDR3 comprises 14 residues. From germline, CDR1 is SGHTS and CDR2 YDEGEE. The DNA for the CDR3 is TGTGCCAGCAGCTGGGGACAGGGTTCCCACGAGCAGTACTTC. Translated: CASSWGQGSHEQYF. Using reference TRBV5-8 and TRBJ2-7 for the parts outside the CDR3, the full variable domain is EAGVTQSPTHLIKTRGQQATLRCSPISGHTSVYWYQQALGLGLQFLLWYDEGEERNRGNFPPRFSGRQFPNYSSELNVNALELEDSALYLCASSWGQGSHEQYFGPGTRLTVT.

This chain connects TRBV4-2 to TRBJ2-7; no clear D gene. Germline V gene sequence: CDR1 LGHNA, CDR2 YNFKEQ. The CDR3 length is 11 residues. Trimming removed 0 bases from V and 6 bases from J, with 3 bases in between. CDR3 DNA sequence: TGTGCCAGCAGCCAAGAAGGCGAGCAGTACTTC. Translation gives CASSQEGEQYF.

There are a few counts of this clone. The chain links TRBV6-5 to TRBJ1-1; D unclear. The CDR3 runs to 13 residues. Germline lookup yields CDR1 MNHEY and CDR2 SVGAGI. The ends were cut back, 6 bases at V and 8 bases at J, with 16 bases in the middle. CDR3 nucleotides: TGTGCCAGCAGAACACCCCTCGGCGCCGAAGCTTTCTTT. As protein: CASRTPLGAEAFF.

This clone was counted once. The rearrangement links TRBV1 to TRBJ2-1; the table's D call, TRBD2, was not checked against the DNA. TRBV1 is given as a pseudogene. The CDR3 is 18 residues long. CDR3 protein: CTSSPSGSGGASYNEQFF. The CDR3, as DNA: TGCACCAGCAGCCCCTCGGGTAGCGGGGGGGCATCCTACAATGAGCAGTTCTTC.

The rearrangement uses TRBV2 and TRBJ1-4; TRBD1 might be the D (5 bases). The germline V and J ends were trimmed by 5 bases and 7 bases, with 8 bases remaining between them. Germline V gene data show CDR1 as SNHLY and CDR2 as FYNNEI. CDR3 length: 12 residues. Here the CDR3 DNA reads TGTGCCAGCAGTCAGACAGCTGAAAAACTGTTTTTT. Translated: CASSQTAEKLFF.

The chain is built from TRBV11-2 and TRBJ2-5, with 8 bases matching TRBD2. This CDR3 is built from 14 residues. CDR1 and CDR2 (germline): SGHAT, FQNNGV. The J segment lost 2 bases and the V segment lost 5 bases, leaving 4 bases of the junction unmatched. CDR3 nucleotide sequence: TGTGCCAGCAGCGATCAGCGGGAGCAAGAGACCCAGTACTTC. Protein: CASSDQREQETQYF.

This clone came up a few times. The rearrangement joins TRBV2 to TRBJ1-2, with D perhaps TRBD1 (6 bases). CDR3 length equals 12 residues. Looked up from germline, CDR1 is SNHLY and CDR2 is FYNNEI. Trimming pared 3 bases from V and 4 bases from J, leaving 6 bases between. In nucleotides, the CDR3 is TGTGCCAGCAGTGAGGACAGCTATGGCTACACCTTC. Translated: CASSEDSYGYTF.

The CDR3 sequence: CSVERGNGADEQFF. The CDR3 DNA follows: TGCAGCGTTGAACGGGGAAACGGTGCCGATGAGCAGTTCTTC. The rearrangement uses TRBV29-1 and TRBJ2-1; tentative D call: TRBD2 (5 bases). The V end lost 2 bases, the J end lost 8 bases, and 16 bases lay between the germline ends. The CDR3 consists of 14 residues. Germline V gene data show CDR1 as SQVTM and CDR2 as ANQGSEA.

There are a few counts of this clone. The chain is built from TRBV6-5 and TRBJ1-4; possibly TRBD1 for D (5 bases). This CDR3 has 14 residues. Germline assignment: CDR1 MNHEY and CDR2 SVGAGI. Trimming removed 6 bases at V and 8 bases at J, with 16 bases between. The CDR3 is CASSRDVRGEKLFF. DNA of the CDR3: TGTGCCAGCAGCCGGGACGTTAGAGGCGAAAAACTGTTTTTT.

A single count supports this clone. The CDR3 spells CASSLPSGGAATGELFF. CDR3 sequence (DNA): TGTGCCAGCAGCTTACCATCAGGGGGCGCTGCCACCGGGGAGCTGTTTTTT. The V and J genes are TRBV7-9 and TRBJ2-2; 8 nucleotides line up with TRBD1. Germline CDR1 SEHNR, CDR2 FQNEAQ (reference sequence). The CDR3 has 17 residues. J gave up 4 bases and V 2 bases, and 9 bases lay outside the gene matches. The full variable domain, its missing parts supplied by reference TRBV7-9 and TRBJ2-2, is DTGVSQNPRHKITKRGQNVTFRCDPISEHNRLYWYRQTLGQGPEFLTYFQNEAQLEKSRLLSDRFSAERPKGSFSTLEIQRTEQGDSAMYLCASSLPSGGAATGELFFGEGSRLTVL.

The gene calls are TRBV5-1 and TRBJ2-1; 12 nucleotides match TRBD2. The V segment lost 3 bases and the J segment 4 bases; nucleotides outside the gene matches: 2. In germline, CDR1 is SGHRS, CDR2 YFSETQ. The CDR3 runs 15 residues. Written as DNA, the CDR3 is TGCGCCAGCAGCTGGACTAGCGGGGCTTACAATGAGCAGTTCTTC. It codes for CASSWTSGAYNEQFF. The entire variable domain, with the rest obtained from reference TRBV5-1 and TRBJ2-1, is as follows: KAGVTQTPRYLIKTRGQQVTLSCSPISGHRSVSWYQQTPGQGLQFLFEYFSETQRNKGNFPGRFSGRQFSNSRSEMNVSTLELGDSALYLCASSWTSGAYNEQFFGPGTRLTVL.

This clone came up a few times. The chain couples TRBV9 to TRBJ2-2; D uncertain. Germline values: CDR1 SGDLS, CDR2 YYNGEE. The CDR3 runs to 14 residues. Trimming took off 2 bases at V and 2 bases at J, with 7 bases between the two ends. The CDR3 is CASSVSTNTGELFF. The CDR3 coding sequence is TGTGCCAGCAGCGTGAGCACTAACACCGGGGAGCTGTTTTTT.